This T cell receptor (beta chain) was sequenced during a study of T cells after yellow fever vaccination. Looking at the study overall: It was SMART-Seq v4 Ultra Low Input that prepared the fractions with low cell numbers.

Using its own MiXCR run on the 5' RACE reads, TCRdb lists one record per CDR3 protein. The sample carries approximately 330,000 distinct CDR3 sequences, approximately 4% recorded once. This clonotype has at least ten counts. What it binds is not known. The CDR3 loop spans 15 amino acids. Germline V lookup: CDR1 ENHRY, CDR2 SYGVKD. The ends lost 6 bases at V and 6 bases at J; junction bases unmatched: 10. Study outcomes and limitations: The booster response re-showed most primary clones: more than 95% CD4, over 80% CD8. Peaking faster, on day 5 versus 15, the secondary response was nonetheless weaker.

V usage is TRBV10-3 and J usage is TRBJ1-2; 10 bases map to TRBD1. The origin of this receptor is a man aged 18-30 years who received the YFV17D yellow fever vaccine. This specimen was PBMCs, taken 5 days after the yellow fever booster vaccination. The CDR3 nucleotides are TGTGCCATCAGCGGGACAGGGGCGGGGATCGATGGCTACACCTTC. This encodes CAISGTGAGIDGYTF.